One sample yielded the 26 T cell receptor beta chains listed below, sequenced in a study of tumor and adjacent non-tumor tissue in lung cancer. Three rounds of nested PCR, following a modified ARM-PCR protocol, produced the TCRbeta library. TCRdb reprocessed the multiplex PCR reads with MiXCR, giving one entry per CDR3 protein. Altogether about 110,000 distinct CDR3 sequences are present, approximately 82% being singletons, with the ten largest covering approximately 35%. This sample's RNA came from whole unsorted tissue. The sequenced sample consisted of lung tumor tissue. The receptors stem from a woman aged 55 to 70 with non-small cell lung cancer.

In this sample, this clonotype turned up a few times. The junction differs from germline at one of its ends, possibly a read error. The V call is TRBV11-3, the J call TRBJ1-6, with D possibly being TRBD1 (6 bases). CDR1 SGHNT and CDR2 YENEEA come from the germline V gene. The CDR3 totals 15 residues. CDR3 sequence reads: CVSNLEDRYNSPLHF. CDR3 coding DNA: TGTGTCAGCAACTTAGAGGACAGATATAATTCACCTCTCCACTTT.

Comments on this clonotype: An end of the junction does not agree with germline; a read error may underlie this. The rearrangement joins TRBV11-2 to TRBJ1-1; tentatively, D is TRBD1 (5 bases). CDR3 length equals 15 residues. CDR1 and CDR2 from the germline V gene are SGHAT and FQNNGV. CDR3 sequence reads: CASSLEPEGNTEALF. DNA of the CDR3: TGTGCCAGCAGCTTAGAACCGGAGGGGAACACTGAAGCTTTGTTT. Full variable domain (remainder filled in from reference TRBV11-2 and TRBJ1-1): EAGVAQSPRYKIIEKRQSVAFWCNPISGHATLYWYQQILGQGPKLLIQFQNNGVVDDSQLPKDRFSAERLKGVDSTLKIQPAKLEDSAVYLCASSLEPEGNTEALFGQGTRLTVV.

The chain employs TRBV11-2 and TRBJ2-1, with D perhaps matching TRBD1 (6 bases). With 7 bases removed from V and 7 bases from J, the gap between germline ends came to 20 bases. The CDR3 is 15 residues long. Germline V lookup: CDR1 SGHAT, CDR2 FQNNGV. CDR3 bases: TGTGCCAGCAACCAACCGGGACAAGGGGCAAATGAGCAGTTCTTC. As protein: CASNQPGQGANEQFF.

As to this clonotype: A read error is possible here, since a much larger clone lies one base away. The CDR3 reads CASSRSVTEAFF. DNA for the CDR3: TGTGCCAGCAGCCGTAGTGTTACCGAAGCTTTCTTT. The chain is built from TRBV6-1 and TRBJ1-1; D call uncertain. From germline, CDR1 is MNHNS and CDR2 SASEGT. V lost 6 bases and J 8 bases, leaving 13 bases between the germline ends. This CDR3 spans 12 amino acids.

A remark on this clonotype: This may arise from a read error, as a much more abundant clone is one base away. The V gene is TRBV6-5, the J gene TRBJ2-1; D ambiguous. This CDR3 comprises 11 residues. Trimming shortened V by 6 bases and J by 8 bases, and 8 bases separated the two germline ends. CDR1 and CDR2 from the germline V gene are MNHEY and SVGAGI. The CDR3 region is CASRQYDEQFF. Written as DNA, the CDR3 is TGTGCCAGCAGGCAGTACGATGAGCAGTTCTTC.

In the case of this clonotype: A junction boundary mismatches the germline segment, possibly from a read error. The V call is TRBV29-1, the J call TRBJ2-3, with unresolved D. The germline CDR1 and CDR2 sequences are SQVTM and ANQGSEA. The CDR3 is 12 residues long. CDR3 bases: TGCAGCGTTACAGCGTTGGCACATACACAGTATTTT. Translation gives CSVTALAHTQYF.

Note on this clonotype: Being one base from a much bigger clone, this may be a read error. The chain uses TRBV6-1 and TRBJ2-3, with D possibly being TRBD2 (5 bases). The CDR3 consists of 13 residues. V was pared by 1 base and J by 9 bases, with 11 bases between. Looked up from germline, CDR1 is MNHNS and CDR2 is SASEGT. The CDR3 spells CASSEGGRWTQYF. As DNA, the CDR3 is TGTGCCAGCAGTGAAGGCGGGCGGTGGACGCAGTATTTT.

The rearrangement uses TRBV11-3 and TRBJ2-5, with no clear D. V lost 8 bases and J lost 4, with 8 bases in between. CDR3 size: 11 residues. Per germline, CDR1 SGHNT and CDR2 YENEEA. The CDR3 region is CASGPRETQYF. Here the CDR3 DNA reads TGTGCCAGCGGCCCTAGAGAGACCCAGTACTTC.

This clonotype appeared a few times. The chain has TRBV30 and TRBJ2-7; the D gene is possibly TRBD2 (5 bases). V was trimmed by 3 bases and J by 0 bases, leaving 18 bases between them. The CDR3 consists of 16 residues. CDR1 and CDR2 (germline): GTSNPN, SVGIG (reference sequence). The CDR3, as DNA: TGTGCCTGGAGCTGGGCGGGCAGGTCCAGCTCCTACGAGCAGTACTTC. Protein product: CAWSWAGRSSSYEQYF.

In the case of this clonotype: One end of the junction varies from germline; a read error may be responsible. The genes are TRBV11-1 and TRBJ1-3, with D possibly being TRBD1 (6 bases). Germline V CDR1 and CDR2: SGHAT, FQDESV (reference sequence). The CDR3 is 17 residues long. CDR3: CANSKRVGASTGNTIYF. CDR3 bases: TGTGCCAACAGCAAGAGAGTGGGGGCCAGCACTGGAAACACCATATATTTT.

Remarks on this clonotype: A junction boundary mismatches the germline segment, possibly from a read error. This chain connects TRBV6-2 or TRBV6-3 to TRBJ2-2; D perhaps matches TRBD2 (5 bases). The V gene's germline CDR1 is MNHEY and CDR2 SVGEGT. The CDR3 contains 12 residues. The CDR3 is CTSTKPTGELLF. The CDR3 coding sequence is TGTACCAGTACCAAACCCACCGGGGAGCTGTTGTTT.

Regarding this clonotype: The conserved closing phenylalanine or tryptophan is absent in this CDR3, likely reflecting a read error. The genes are TRBV11-2 and TRBJ2-7, with D perhaps matching TRBD1 (6 bases). Trimming took 5 bases from V and 9 from J, leaving 14 bases between them. From germline, CDR1 is SGHAT and CDR2 FQNNGV. There are 12 residues in the CDR3. The CDR3 sequence is CASSLGTNRQYS. The CDR3 DNA reads TGTGCCAGCAGCCTGGGGACAAATAGGCAGTACTCC.

Of note for this clonotype: A single base separates this from a much larger clone, so it may be a read error. This sequence joins TRBV10-1 and TRBJ2-5; 8 bases match TRBD1. CDR1 and CDR2 (germline): WNHNN, SYGVQD (reference sequence). Losses at the gene ends were 6 bases for V and 9 bases for J; bases not matched to a gene: 9. The CDR3 has 13 residues. DNA of the CDR3: TGCGCCAGCAGCATGACAGGGGAGGAGGCCCAGTACTTC. Its protein product is CASSMTGEEAQYF.

About this clonotype: With a much larger clone just one base away, this may be a read error. The chain has TRBV20-1 and TRBJ2-5, with D uncertain. Trimming shortened V by 0 bases and J by 7 bases, and 15 bases separated the two germline ends. Germline V gives CDR1 DFQATT, CDR2 SNEGSKA (reference sequence). CDR3 length: 14 amino acids. CDR3 sequence: CSAREDQIYATQYF. The CDR3 region has the DNA TGCAGTGCTAGAGAGGACCAGATTTATGCGACCCAGTACTTC.

On this clonotype itself: Germline is not matched at one junction end, which may reflect a read error. The CDR3 DNA sequence: TGTGCCGGCAGCTTAAAGCTGACTAGCGGGAGCCACAATGAGCAATTCTTC. It translates to CAGSLKLTSGSHNEQFF. The chain has TRBV11-3 and TRBJ2-1; 12 nucleotides align to TRBD2. CDR1 and CDR2 (germline): SGHNT, YENEEA. The CDR3 is made up of 17 amino acids.

The chain carries TRBV4-3 and TRBJ1-1, with 7 bases aligning to TRBD1. The CDR3 extends over 14 amino acids. The germline V gene has CDR1 LGHNA and CDR2 YSLEER. CDR3 DNA sequence: TGCGTCGGCAGCCAATACAGGGGAAGGACTGAAGCTTTCTTT. Protein product: CVGSQYRGRTEAFF.

This clonotype was detected once. An end of the junction differs from the germline gene, which may be a read error. The chain is built from TRBV6-5 and TRBJ1-5, with D unclear. CDR1 MNHEY and CDR2 SVGAGI come from the germline V gene. The CDR3 is 12 residues long. CDR3 residues: CASSYSSQHQHF. CDR3 nucleotides: TGTGCCAGCAGTTACTCGAGTCAGCACCAGCATTTT.

On this clonotype: It is likely a read error, because the conserved phenylalanine at the end of the CDR3 is missing. This sequence joins TRBV29-1 and TRBJ1-1; TRBD1 agrees at 8 bases. Germline V lookup: CDR1 SQVTM, CDR2 ANQGSEA. V was clipped by 6 bases and J by 10 bases; unmatched bases: 7. The CDR3 spans 11 residues. The CDR3 loop is CSVAGTGVAFY. In DNA form, the CDR3 reads TGCAGCGTAGCCGGGACAGGAGTAGCTTTCTAT.

This clonotype was picked up a small number of times. A much larger clone lies one base from this, so it may be a read error. The chain carries TRBV20-1 and TRBJ1-2; 7 bases line up with TRBD1. Germline lookup yields CDR1 DFQATT and CDR2 SNEGSKA (reference sequence). The CDR3 runs to 12 residues. CDR3 protein: CGAPTGEYGYTF. The CDR3 region has the DNA TGCGGTGCTCCCACAGGGGAGTATGGCTACACCTTC.

Regarding this clonotype: The junction departs from the called germline gene at one end, perhaps through a read error. V gene TRBV6-5 combines with J gene TRBJ2-5; D uncertain. From germline, CDR1 is MNHEY and CDR2 SVGAGI. The CDR3 length is 13 residues. CDR3 residues: CASGVRPSETKYF. The CDR3 DNA sequence: TGTGCCAGCGGGGTTCGGCCCAGTGAGACCAAGTACTTC.

This clonotype was recorded only once. The CDR3 does not close with the conserved phenylalanine or tryptophan, likely indicating a read error. The chain has TRBV6-5 and TRBJ1-1; the D gene is possibly TRBD1 (6 bases). The CDR3 covers 14 residues. Germline CDR1 and CDR2: MNHEY and SVGAGI. The CDR3 DNA sequence: TGTGCAAGCAGTTTAGGGGGAGGAGCAAGAAAAGCTTTCTTA. Protein: CASSLGGGARKAFL.

Concerning this clonotype itself: Sequence at one end of the junction differs from germline and may be a read error. The V and J genes are TRBV11-2 and TRBJ2-7, with 14 bases identical to TRBD2. The germline V gene encodes CDR1 SGHAT and CDR2 FQNNGV. The CDR3 is 15 amino acids. The CDR3 DNA reads as TGTGCCGGCAGCAAAGGGACTAGCGGGAGCTACGAGCAGTACTTC. This codes for CAGSKGTSGSYEQYF.

This clonotype has more than one count but fewer than ten. An end of the junction differs from the germline gene, which may be a read error. The V call is TRBV28, the J call TRBJ1-6; D possibly corresponds to TRBD1 (5 bases). The germline V gene has CDR1 MDHEN and CDR2 SYDVKM. The CDR3 sequence is 14 residues long. CDR3 coding DNA: TGTACCAGCAGTCGACAGAGACTTAATTCACCCCTCCACTTT. Its translation: CTSSRQRLNSPLHF. The full variable domain, with the rest looked up from reference TRBV28 and TRBJ1-6, is DVKVTQSSRYLVKRTGEKVFLECVQDMDHENMFWYRQDPGLGLRLIYFSYDVKMKEKGDIPEGYSVSREKKERFSLILESASTNQTSMYLCTSSRQRLNSPLHFGNGTRLTVT.

For this clonotype: A much bigger clone sits one base away, suggesting this may be a read error. The chain is built from TRBV20-1 and TRBJ1-5; D is ambiguous. The CDR3 spans 14 residues. Trimming shortened V by 0 bases and J by 6 bases, and 12 bases separated the two germline ends. CDR1 and CDR2 from the germline V gene are DFQATT and SNEGSKA (reference sequence). CDR3 sequence: CSARDLQATQPQHF. In nucleotides, the CDR3 is TGCAGTGCTAGAGATCTGCAGGCTACTCAGCCCCAGCATTTT.

For this clonotype: This may come from a read error, since a much larger clone is one base off. The chain recombines TRBV6-5 with TRBJ2-7, with 8 positions matching TRBD2. Losses at the gene ends were 0 bases for V and 7 bases for J; bases not matched to a gene: 11. The length of the CDR3 is 16 residues. Germline values: CDR1 MNHEY, CDR2 SVGAGI. CDR3 coding DNA: TGTGCCAGCAGTTACTCTAGGGGCGGGGGGACTGGAGAGCAGTACTTC. Translation: CASSYSRGGGTGEQYF.

The chain employs TRBV14 and TRBJ2-1; no reliable D call. CDR3 length: 14 amino acids. The V gene lost 10 bases and the J gene lost 3 bases, with 16 bases spanning the gap. The V gene's germline CDR1 is SGHDN and CDR2 FVKESK. The CDR3 DNA reads as TGTGCCAACACCAAAGAAGTGATCTACAATGAGCAGTTCTTC. This sequence encodes CANTKEVIYNEQFF.